This TCR beta chain was identified during a study of blood T cell repertoires in COVID-19. The table came from immunoSEQ multiplex PCR; TCRdb's copy has only in-frame clones and leaves some out. The repertoire holds nearly 90,000 clones, with about nine tenths as singletons. Trimming at V came to 0 bases and at J to 9 bases, leaving 9 bases not matched to a gene. The CDR3 contains 17 residues. Germline CDR1 MGHRA, CDR2 YSYEKL. Material: peripheral blood. The clonotype was recovered from a man aged 55 to 69 with acute or convalescent COVID-19. The chain carries TRBV4-1 and TRBJ1-6; 9 positions match TRBD1. The CDR3, as DNA: TGCGCCAGCAGCCAAGATGGCCCCGGGACAGGGTTTTCACCCCTCCACTTT. This gives the protein CASSQDGPGTGFSPLHF.